Listed below are T cell receptor beta chains from one sample, sequenced in a study of T cell repertoires in cytomegalovirus infection. TCRdb re-derived calls from the reads in MiXCR, one entry per CDR3 protein. The sample includes over 250,000 distinct CDR3 sequences, 20% to 30% of them seen just once. The sequenced sample was PBMCs. These receptor sequences come from a human donor in good health (CMV status not recorded). Some clones in this sample may be carry-over from other donors' samples. The conserved cysteine and the conserved F or W are not part of the CDR3 here.

j_call v_call cdr3_aa
TRBJ1-2 TRBV15 ATSGTSYGYT
TRBJ2-1 TRBV7-9 ASSLPPGDNEQF
TRBJ2-2 TRBV29-1 SGVQRTGELF
TRBJ2-3 TRBV28 ASSLGAGGGTDTQY
TRBJ1-5 TRBV11-2 ASSLDLGRNQPQH
TRBJ1-4 TRBV6-2/TRBV6-3 ASSYLTGQGGEKLF
TRBJ2-1 TRBV29-1 SVAGGPSGWNEQF
TRBJ2-1 TRBV10-3 AISEPGTSGSPDEQF
TRBJ2-1 TRBV5-1 ASSQQSTGTEQF
TRBJ1-5 TRBV27 VSSHRSGQPQH
TRBJ1-1 TRBV7-2 ASSSQGASEAF
TRBJ2-7 TRBV7-9 ASSPKPRDGLLEQY
TRBJ2-2 TRBV2 ASSADWTNTGELF
TRBJ2-7 TRBV7-2 ASSLGPTSYEQY
TRBJ2-6 TRBV7-9 ASSLRAGEDSGANVLT
TRBJ2-3 TRBV27 ATSGLAGVTDTQY
TRBJ2-2 TRBV12-3/TRBV12-4 ASSPDRASGELF
TRBJ2-1 TRBV29-1 SVDWEYEQF
TRBJ2-1 TRBV11-2 ASSARGTSGRNEQF
TRBJ2-3 TRBV6-8 ASSASGPDTQY
TRBJ2-1 TRBV9 ASSKAGGYNEQF
TRBJ2-3 TRBV19 ASTPPGSGRQDTQY
TRBJ1-2 TRBV20-1 SASAAVYGYT
TRBJ2-2 TRBV4-2 ASSQGVYQLNTGELF
TRBJ2-1 TRBV20-1 SATNRGGGSSYNEQF
TRBJ2-5 TRBV7-2 ASSLARRTFKQETQY
TRBJ1-1 TRBV5-1 ASSLAGVTGTEAF
TRBJ2-7 TRBV5-1 ASSYGTPSINEQY
TRBJ1-2 TRBV5-1 ASSLDKGSEYGYT
TRBJ2-5 TRBV11-2 ASSPRPGQGLETQY
TRBJ1-4 TRBV9 ASSKAGGFEKLF
TRBJ1-6 TRBV5-1 ASSPGGVRTFSPLH
TRBJ2-7 TRBV20-1 SAATSGYSYEQY
TRBJ1-2 TRBV6-5 ASSPSARQDGYT
TRBJ1-6 TRBV12-3/TRBV12-4 ASTLSEQRNSPLH
TRBJ2-7 TRBV7-2 ASRLDPLQYEQY